The next 5 T cell receptor beta chains were all read from a single sample in a study of molecular identifiers for immune sequencing clone quantification. TCRdb passed the PCR reads through MiXCR, listing each CDR3 protein once. The sample consists of over 50,000 distinct CDR3 sequences, 36% of them appearing once. What was sequenced was naive CD8+ T cells from blood, with Jurkat cell RNA spiked in. Subset denoted: FACS-sorted CD8+CD4-CCR7+CD45RA+ naive T cells. The receptors derive from a human donor in good health. Some libraries in this study had Jurkat cell RNA spiked in.

The chain is built from TRBV4-3 and TRBJ2-7, with a possible D match to TRBD1 (6 bases). This CDR3 has 17 amino acids. With 1 base removed from V and 0 bases from J, the gap between germline ends came to 16 bases. CDR1 LGHNA and CDR2 YSLEER come from the germline V gene. The DNA for the CDR3 is TGCGCCAGCAGCCAAGGGTCTGGGGGCAGGGACTCCTACGAGCAGTACTTC. It translates to CASSQGSGGRDSYEQYF.

The rearrangement joins TRBV27 to TRBJ1-5; D remains ambiguous. CDR3 length equals 14 residues. From germline, CDR1 is MNHEY and CDR2 SMNVEV (reference sequence). V dropped 6 bases and J dropped 0 bases, with 9 bases sitting between them. The CDR3 nucleotides read TGTGCCAGCAGAACGGCCTTTAGCAATCAGCCCCAGCATTTT. Its protein product is CASRTAFSNQPQHF.

This clonotype is categorized as medium-sized. The chain uses TRBV7-8 and TRBJ2-7; TRBD2 matches 8 bases. Germline V CDR1 and CDR2: SGHVS, FQNEAQ. Trimming cost V 11 bases and J 4 bases; bases outside gene matches: 10. This CDR3 is 13 amino acids long. CDR3 protein: CALGGAHRYEQYF. The CDR3 DNA is TGTGCCCTCGGGGGGGCCCACCGGTACGAGCAGTACTTC.

This clonotype was seen only a few times. The chain recombines TRBV6-2 or TRBV6-3 with TRBJ1-1; possible D gene TRBD1, 6 bases. V was clipped by 6 bases and J by 4 bases, with 15 bases between them. Looked up from germline, CDR1 is MNHEY and CDR2 is SVGEGT. The CDR3 has 14 amino acids. The CDR3 loop reads CASSNRGGGTEAFF. In DNA form, the CDR3 reads TGTGCCAGCAGCAACCGCGGGGGCGGCACTGAAGCTTTCTTT.

The chain recombines TRBV20-1 with TRBJ2-5; TRBD1 or TRBD2 may be the D gene (6 bases each). The CDR3 length is 17 residues. Germline V gives CDR1 DFQATT, CDR2 SNEGSKA (reference sequence). The V end lost 0 bases, the J end lost 4 bases, and 21 bases lay between the germline ends. The CDR3 DNA sequence: TGCAGTGCTAGAGATCCTCGGACTGGGGGGCCCGTAGAGACCCAGTACTTC. This translates into CSARDPRTGGPVETQYF.